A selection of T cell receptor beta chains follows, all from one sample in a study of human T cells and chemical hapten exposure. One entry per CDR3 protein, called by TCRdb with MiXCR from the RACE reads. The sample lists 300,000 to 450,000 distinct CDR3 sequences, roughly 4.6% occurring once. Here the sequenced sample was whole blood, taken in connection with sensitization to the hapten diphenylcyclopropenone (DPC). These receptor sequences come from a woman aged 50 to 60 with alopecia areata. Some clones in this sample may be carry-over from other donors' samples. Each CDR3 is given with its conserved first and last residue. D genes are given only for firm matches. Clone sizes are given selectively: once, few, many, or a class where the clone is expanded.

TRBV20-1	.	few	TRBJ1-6	TGCAGTGCCCTCTCGGGAGCCTATAATTCACCCCTCCACTTT	CSALSGAYNSPLHF
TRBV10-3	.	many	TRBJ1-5	TGTGCCATCAGTGGGGGCAGGGAGGGCAATCAGCCCCAGCATTTT	CAISGGREGNQPQHF
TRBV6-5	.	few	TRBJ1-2	TGTGCCAGCAGTTACTCCGCAGGGATCCCCTACACCTTC	CASSYSAGIPYTF
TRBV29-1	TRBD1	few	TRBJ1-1	TGCAGCGTATTACAGGGGCCCACTGAAGCTTTCTTT	CSVLQGPTEAFF
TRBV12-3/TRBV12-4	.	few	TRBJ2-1	TGTGCCAGCAGGCCGGGACTTAACAATGAGCAGTTCTTC	CASRPGLNNEQFF
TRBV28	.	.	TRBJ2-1	TGTGCCAGCAGTTTCGTGGGGCGGTCCTACAATGAGCAGTTCTTC	CASSFVGRSYNEQFF
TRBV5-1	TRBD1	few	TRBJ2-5	TGCGCCAGCAGCTTGGGGCATGAGGGGGCAGAGACCCAGTACTTC	CASSLGHEGAETQYF
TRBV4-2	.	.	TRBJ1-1	TGTGCCAGCAGCCCGAACTTCCTTGGAGGTGAAGCTTTCTTT	CASSPNFLGGEAFF
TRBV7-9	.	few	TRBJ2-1	TGTGCCAGCAGCTTAAAGTCTATCTTCTACAATGAGCAGTTCTTC	CASSLKSIFYNEQFF
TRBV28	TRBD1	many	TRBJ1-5	TGTGCCAGCAGTTTAAGGGGTTCAGGGGGCATTCAGCCCCAGCATTTT	CASSLRGSGGIQPQHF
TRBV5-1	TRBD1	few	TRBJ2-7	TGCGCCAGCAGCTTGGACACAGGGGGCGACGAGCAGTACTTC	CASSLDTGGDEQYF
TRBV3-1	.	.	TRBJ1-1	TGTGCCAGCAGTGGGGGGTATTCTTACTCTGAAGCTTTCTTT	CASSGGYSYSEAFF
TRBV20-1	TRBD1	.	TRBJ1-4	TGCAGCACCATCCTAGGGGGCTCAAATGAAAAACTGTTTTTT	CSTILGGSNEKLFF
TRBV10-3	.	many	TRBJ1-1	TGTGCCATCAGGGGGCAGGAGAACACTGAAGCTTTCTTT	CAIRGQENTEAFF
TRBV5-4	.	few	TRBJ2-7	TGTGCCAGCAGCTTGCGCAGGGGAGACGAGCAGTACTTC	CASSLRRGDEQYF
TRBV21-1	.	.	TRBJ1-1	TGTGCCAGCAGCAAAGGTGGATCGGACAGGGAAAAGCTGAACACTGAAGCTTTCTTT	CASSKGGSDREKLNTEAFF
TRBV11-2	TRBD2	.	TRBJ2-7	TGTGCCAGCAGCTTAGGTCTCCAGCGGGGATCCTACGAGCAGTACTTC	CASSLGLQRGSYEQYF
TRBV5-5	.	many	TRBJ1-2	TGTGCCAGCAGCCACGCCAGGGGAGGGAACTATGGCTACACCTTC	CASSHARGGNYGYTF
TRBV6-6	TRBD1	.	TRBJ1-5	TGTGCCAGCAGTTACTCGGACAGGGGCAGGTATAGCAATCAGCCCCAGCATTTT	CASSYSDRGRYSNQPQHF
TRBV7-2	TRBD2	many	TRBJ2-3	TGTGCCAGCAGCTCTAGCGGGGCCTTAGATACGCAGTATTTT	CASSSSGALDTQYF
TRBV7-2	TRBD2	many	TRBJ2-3	TGTGCCAGCAGCTTCATAGCGGGGGCCCCCACAGATACGCAGTATTTT	CASSFIAGAPTDTQYF
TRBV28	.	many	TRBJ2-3	TGTGCCAGCAGTTTTTCGCAGGGGACAGATACGCAGTATTTT	CASSFSQGTDTQYF
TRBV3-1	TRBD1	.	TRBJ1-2	TGTGCCAGCAGCCACCCGGACAGGGATTATGGCTACACCTTC	CASSHPDRDYGYTF
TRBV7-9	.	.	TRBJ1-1	TGTGCCAGCAGCTTAGCAGAAGTAATGAACACTGAAGCTTTCTTT	CASSLAEVMNTEAFF
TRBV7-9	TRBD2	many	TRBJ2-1	TGTGCCAGCAGCCCTAGCGGGGGGGCCATAGATGAGCAGTTCTTC	CASSPSGGAIDEQFF
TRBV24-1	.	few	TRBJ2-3	.	CATSRRAGDTQYF
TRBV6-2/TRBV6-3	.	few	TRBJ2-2	TGTGCCAGCAGACCGGGACAGAACACCGGGGAGCTGTTTTTT	CASRPGQNTGELFF
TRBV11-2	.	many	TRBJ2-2	TGTGCCAGCAAGGACAGAGCGAACACCGGGGAGCTGTTTTTT	CASKDRANTGELFF
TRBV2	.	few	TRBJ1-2	TGTGCCAGCAGTGAGGGGACTCGAAATGGCTACACCTTC	CASSEGTRNGYTF
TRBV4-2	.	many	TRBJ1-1	TGTGCCAGCAGCCAAGATTACGGCACTGAAGCTTTCTTT	CASSQDYGTEAFF
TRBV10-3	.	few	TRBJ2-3	TGTGCCATCACCCCCGGTTCGACCACAGATACGCAGTATTTT	CAITPGSTTDTQYF
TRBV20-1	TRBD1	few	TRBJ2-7	TGCAGTGCCCCCCCCGAGGACAGGACGAGTAGCGACCCGTCCTACGAGCAGTACTTC	CSAPPEDRTSSDPSYEQYF
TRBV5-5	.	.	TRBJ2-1	TGTGCCAGCAGCTCGGGACTGACATTGTTGCAGTTCTTC	CASSSGLTLLQFF
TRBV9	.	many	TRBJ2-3	TGTGCCAGCAGCGTAGGACCTAGCGCTTCAGATACGCAGTATTTT	CASSVGPSASDTQYF
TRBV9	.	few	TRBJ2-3	TGTGCCAGCAGCGAGGGGGGGTGGTCAGATACGCAGTATTTT	CASSEGGWSDTQYF
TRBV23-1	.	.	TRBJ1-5	TGCGCCAGCAGTCAACGAGGAGGGCCCCAGCATTTT	CASSQRGGPQHF
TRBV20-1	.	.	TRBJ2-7	TGCAGTGCTGCCTCATACGAGCAGTACTTC	CSAASYEQYF
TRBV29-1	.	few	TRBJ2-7	TGCAGCGTTGTGGTCAGACCGAGCTCCTACGAGCAGTACTTC	CSVVVRPSSYEQYF
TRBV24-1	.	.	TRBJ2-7	TGTGCCACCAGTGATTGGCGGACGATCCTCTATTACGAGCAGTACTTC	CATSDWRTILYYEQYF
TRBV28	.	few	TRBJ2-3	TGTGCCAGCAGGGAGCGGGTTAGCACAGATACGCAGTATTTT	CASRERVSTDTQYF
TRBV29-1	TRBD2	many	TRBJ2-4	TGCAGCGCGCGCCTTAGTAGGGGAGGGCTTCAAAACATTCAGTACTTC	CSARLSRGGLQNIQYF
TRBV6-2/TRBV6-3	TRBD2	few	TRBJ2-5	TGTGCCAGCAGACAAAGGTGGATAGCGGGAGCGGGGGCTCAAGAGACCCAGTACTTC	CASRQRWIAGAGAQETQYF
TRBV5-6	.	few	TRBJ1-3	TGTGCCAGCAGCTTCGGATCCAGCTCTGGAAACACCATATATTTT	CASSFGSSSGNTIYF
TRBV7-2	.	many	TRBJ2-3	TGTGCCAGCAGCTTAGGAGGAATAGGTGTCACAGATACGCAGTATTTT	CASSLGGIGVTDTQYF
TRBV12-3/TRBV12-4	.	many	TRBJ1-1	TGTGCCAGCAGTATGAACACTGAAGCTTTCTTT	CASSMNTEAFF
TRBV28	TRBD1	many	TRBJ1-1	TGTGCCAGCAGGGCGGGACAGAGGAGCACTGAAGCTTTCTTT	CASRAGQRSTEAFF
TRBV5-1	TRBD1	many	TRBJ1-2	TGCGCCAGCAGCCTTGGACAGGGGGCTGTCTATGGCTACACCTTC	CASSLGQGAVYGYTF
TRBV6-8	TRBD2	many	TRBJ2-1	TGTGCCAGCAGTTTAAACTTTGGGACTAGCGGGAGAATACTTAGTTGGTTCTTC	CASSLNFGTSGRILSWFF
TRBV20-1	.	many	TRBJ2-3	TGCACCGTAGCGCGCACAGATACGCAGTATTTT	CTVARTDTQYF
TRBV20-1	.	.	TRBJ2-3	TGCAGTGCTAGAGATCTTGGAGGCACTAGCACAGATACGCAGTATTTT	CSARDLGGTSTDTQYF
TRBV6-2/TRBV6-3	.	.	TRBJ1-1	TGTGCCAGCAGTCCTACAGGTACGCCCATGAACACTGAAGCTTTCTTT	CASSPTGTPMNTEAFF
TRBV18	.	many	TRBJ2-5	TGTGCCAGCTCACCGGGACTGGAAGAGACCCAGTACTTC	CASSPGLEETQYF
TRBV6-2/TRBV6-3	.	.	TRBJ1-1	TGTGCCAGCAGTTACGGGACATTGAACACTGAAGCTTTCTTT	CASSYGTLNTEAFF
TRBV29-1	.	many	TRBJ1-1	TGCAGCGTCGCAGACACAGCCACTGAAGCTTTCTTT	CSVADTATEAFF
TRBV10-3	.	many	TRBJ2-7	TGTGCCATCAGTGAGGGATACGAGCAGTACTTC	CAISEGYEQYF
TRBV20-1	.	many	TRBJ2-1	TGCAGTGCTAGAGATCCAGCAGGGAGTAAAGCCAATGAGCAGTTCTTC	CSARDPAGSKANEQFF
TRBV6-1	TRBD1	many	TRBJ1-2	TGTGCCTCCGTAGGGCAGGGGGCAGAGTATGGCTACACCTTC	CASVGQGAEYGYTF
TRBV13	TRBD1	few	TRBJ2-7	TGTGCCAGCAGCTTATCGACCCTGGGACAGGGTTCGTACGAGCAGTACTTC	CASSLSTLGQGSYEQYF
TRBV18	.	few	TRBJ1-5	TGTGCCAGCTCACGCACAGGTTTTAGCAATCAGCCCCAGCATTTT	CASSRTGFSNQPQHF
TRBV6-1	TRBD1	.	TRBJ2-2	TGTGCCAGCAGTAGATTACTTACAGGGGTCCTCCCAAACACCGGGGAGCTGTTTTTT	CASSRLLTGVLPNTGELFF